This T cell receptor (beta chain) appears in the sequencing data of a study of blood T cell repertoires in COVID-19. With V trimmed by 3 bases and J by 5 bases, 4 bases remained unmatched. The CDR3 has 14 residues. CDR1 SGDLS and CDR2 YYNGEE come from the germline V gene. The protocol was immunoSEQ multiplex PCR, while the TCRdb copy is restricted to in-frame clones and leaves out a portion. The table has under 45,000 clones, about 90% seen once. The material sequenced was peripheral blood. The J gene is TRBJ2-1, the V gene TRBV9; 8 bases map to TRBD2. The sequence derives from a man in his sixties with acute or convalescent COVID-19. This chain's CDR3 is CASSGRTSNNEQFF. The CDR3 DNA sequence: TGTGCCAGCAGCGGAAGGACTAGCAACAATGAGCAGTTCTTC.